The present entry profiles one TCR beta chain with its context. In the original analysis: Estimates of nucleated cell counts were drawn from the amplification of reference gene primers. Some clones are missing from TCRdb's copy, which holds only in-frame ones; the method was immunoSEQ multiplex PCR. From that table come the V and J calls and clone size; the DNA was used to work out D and trimming. The table includes more than 250,000 clones, roughly 90% detected once. This CDR3 region has 12 residues. Per the germline V gene, CDR1 is ENHRY and CDR2 is SYGVKD. The V gene lost 3 bases and the J gene lost 6 bases, with 8 bases spanning the gap. This sample stems from a study of blood T cell repertoires in COVID-19. Looking at the study overall: The study drew acute and convalescent COVID-19 samples from the United States, Italy and Spain. PBMCs, B-cell-depleted T cells, or T cells provided the cDNA or gDNA that made up the material.

This TCR came from a man between 18 and 29 years old who had recovered from COVID-19. The chain combines TRBV10-3 with TRBJ1-2; no clear D. The sequencing input was peripheral blood. CDR3 in amino acids: CAISERGDGYTF. The CDR3 bases are TGTGCCATCAGTGAAAGAGGAGATGGCTACACCTTC.